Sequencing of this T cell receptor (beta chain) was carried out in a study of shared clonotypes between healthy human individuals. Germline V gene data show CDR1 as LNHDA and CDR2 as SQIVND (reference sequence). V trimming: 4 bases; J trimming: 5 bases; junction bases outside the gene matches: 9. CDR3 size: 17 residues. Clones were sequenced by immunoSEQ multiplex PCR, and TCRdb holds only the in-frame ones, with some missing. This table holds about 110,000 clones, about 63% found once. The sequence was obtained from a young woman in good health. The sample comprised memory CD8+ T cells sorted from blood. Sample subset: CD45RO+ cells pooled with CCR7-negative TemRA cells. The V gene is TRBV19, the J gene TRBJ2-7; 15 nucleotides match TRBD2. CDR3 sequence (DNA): TGTGCCAGTAGTACACATTGGACTAGCGGGAGGGCCCACGAGCAGTACTTC. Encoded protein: CASSTHWTSGRAHEQYF.